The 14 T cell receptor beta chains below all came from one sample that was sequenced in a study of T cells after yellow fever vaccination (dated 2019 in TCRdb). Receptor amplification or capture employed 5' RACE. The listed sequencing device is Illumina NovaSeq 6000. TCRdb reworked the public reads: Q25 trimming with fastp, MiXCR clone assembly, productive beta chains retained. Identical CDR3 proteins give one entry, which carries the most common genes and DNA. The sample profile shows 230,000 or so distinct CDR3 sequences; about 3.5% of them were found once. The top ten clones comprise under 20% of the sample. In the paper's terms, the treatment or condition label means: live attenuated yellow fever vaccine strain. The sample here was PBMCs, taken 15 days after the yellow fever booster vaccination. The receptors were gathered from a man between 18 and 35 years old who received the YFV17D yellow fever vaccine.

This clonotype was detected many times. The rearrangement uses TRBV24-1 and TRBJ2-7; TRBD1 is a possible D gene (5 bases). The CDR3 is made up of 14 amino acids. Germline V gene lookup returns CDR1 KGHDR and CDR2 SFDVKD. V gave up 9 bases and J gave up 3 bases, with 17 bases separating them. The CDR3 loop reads CATWGRSSNYEQYF. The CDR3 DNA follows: TGTGCCACCTGGGGCAGGTCCTCTAACTACGAGCAGTACTTC.

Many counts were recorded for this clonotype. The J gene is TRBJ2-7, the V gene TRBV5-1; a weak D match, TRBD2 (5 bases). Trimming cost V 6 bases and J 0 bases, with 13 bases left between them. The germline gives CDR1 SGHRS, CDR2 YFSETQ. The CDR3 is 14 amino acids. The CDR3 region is CASKPGISSYEQYF. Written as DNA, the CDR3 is TGCGCCAGCAAGCCGGGGATAAGCTCCTACGAGCAGTACTTC.

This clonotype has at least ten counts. This CDR3 reads CASSFSGGSDTQYF. The CDR3 nucleotides read TGTGCCAGCAGCTTTAGCGGGGGGTCAGATACGCAGTATTTT. The rearrangement links TRBV7-2 to TRBJ2-3, with 10 positions matching TRBD2. The CDR3 runs 14 residues. The germline gives CDR1 SGHTA, CDR2 FQGNSA. V shed 3 bases, J shed 4 bases, and the junction held 1 base outside the gene matches. Full variable domain (outside the CDR3, taken from reference TRBV7-2 and TRBJ2-3): GAGVSQSPSNKVTEKGKDVELRCDPISGHTALYWYRQSLGQGLEFLIYFQGNSAPDKSGLPSDRFSAERTGGSVSTLTIQRTQQEDSAVYLCASSFSGGSDTQYFGPGTRLTVL.

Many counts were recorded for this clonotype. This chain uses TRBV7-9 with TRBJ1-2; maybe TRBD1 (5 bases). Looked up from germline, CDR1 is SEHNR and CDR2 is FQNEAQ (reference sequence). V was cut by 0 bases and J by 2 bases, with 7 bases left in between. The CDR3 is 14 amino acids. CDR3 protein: CASSLAGTNYGYTF. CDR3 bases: TGTGCCAGCAGCTTAGCAGGGACGAACTATGGCTACACCTTC.

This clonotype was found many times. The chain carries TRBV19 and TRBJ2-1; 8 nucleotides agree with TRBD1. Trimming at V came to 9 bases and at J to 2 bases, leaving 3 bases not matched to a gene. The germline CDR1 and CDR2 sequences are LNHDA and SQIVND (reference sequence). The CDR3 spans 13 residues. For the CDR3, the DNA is TGTGCCAGCGACAGGGGCGCCTACAATGAGCAGTTCTTC. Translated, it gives CASDRGAYNEQFF.

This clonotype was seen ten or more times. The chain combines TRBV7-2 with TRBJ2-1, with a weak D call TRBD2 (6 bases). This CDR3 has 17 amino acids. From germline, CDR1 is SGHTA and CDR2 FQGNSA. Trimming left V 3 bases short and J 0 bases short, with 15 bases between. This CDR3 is CASSLLVGGSSYNEQFF. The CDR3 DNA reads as TGTGCCAGCAGCTTGTTGGTCGGAGGGAGCTCCTACAATGAGCAGTTCTTC.

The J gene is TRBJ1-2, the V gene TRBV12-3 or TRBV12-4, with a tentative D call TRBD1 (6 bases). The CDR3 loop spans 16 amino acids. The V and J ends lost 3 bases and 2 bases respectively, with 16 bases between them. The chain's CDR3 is CASSFQRGQLNYGYTF. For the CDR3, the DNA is TGTGCCAGCAGTTTCCAACGGGGGCAGCTCAACTATGGCTACACCTTC.

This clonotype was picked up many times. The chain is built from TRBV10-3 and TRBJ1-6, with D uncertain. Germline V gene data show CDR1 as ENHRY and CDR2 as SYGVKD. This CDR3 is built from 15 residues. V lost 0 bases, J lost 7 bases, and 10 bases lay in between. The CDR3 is CAISESGGTNSPLHF. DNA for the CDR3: TGTGCCATCAGTGAGTCTGGCGGCACCAATTCACCCCTCCACTTT.

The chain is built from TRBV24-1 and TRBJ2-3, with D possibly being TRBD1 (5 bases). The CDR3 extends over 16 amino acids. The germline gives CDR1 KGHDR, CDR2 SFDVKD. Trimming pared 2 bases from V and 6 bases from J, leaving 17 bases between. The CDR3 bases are TGTGCCACCAGTGATTCCTTGGGCAGGGAAAGGGATACGCAGTATTTT. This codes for CATSDSLGRERDTQYF.

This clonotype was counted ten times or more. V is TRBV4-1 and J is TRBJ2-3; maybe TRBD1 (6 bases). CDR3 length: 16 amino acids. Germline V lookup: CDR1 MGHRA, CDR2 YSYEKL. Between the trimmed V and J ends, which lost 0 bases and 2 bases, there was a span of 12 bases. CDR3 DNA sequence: TGCGCCAGCAGCCAAGATCGGACAGCCTACACAGATACGCAGTATTTT. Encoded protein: CASSQDRTAYTDTQYF.

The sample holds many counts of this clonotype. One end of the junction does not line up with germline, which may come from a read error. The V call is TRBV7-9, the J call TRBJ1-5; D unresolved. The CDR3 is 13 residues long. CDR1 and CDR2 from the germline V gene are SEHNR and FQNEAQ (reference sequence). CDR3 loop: CASSFRDNQPQHF. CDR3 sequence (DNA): TGTGCCAGCAGCTTTCGGGATAATCAACCCCAGCATTTT.

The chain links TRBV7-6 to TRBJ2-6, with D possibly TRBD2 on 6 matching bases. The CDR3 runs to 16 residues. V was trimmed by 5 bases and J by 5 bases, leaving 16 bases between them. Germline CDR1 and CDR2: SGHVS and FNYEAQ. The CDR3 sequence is CASSQPRGRRANVLTF. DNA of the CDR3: TGTGCCAGCAGCCAACCGCGGGGTAGAAGGGCCAACGTCCTGACTTTC. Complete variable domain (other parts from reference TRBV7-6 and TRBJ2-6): GAGVSQSPRYKVTKRGQDVALRCDPISGHVSLYWYRQALGQGPEFLTYFNYEAQQDKSGLPNDRFSAERPEGSISTLTIQRTEQRDSAMYRCASSQPRGRRANVLTFGAGSRLTVL.

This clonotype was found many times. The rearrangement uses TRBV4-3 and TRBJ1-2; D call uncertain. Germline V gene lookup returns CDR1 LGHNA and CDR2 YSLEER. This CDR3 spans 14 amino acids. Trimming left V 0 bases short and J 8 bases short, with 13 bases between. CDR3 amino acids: CASSQDISEGGYTF. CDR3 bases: TGCGCCAGCAGCCAAGATATCTCTGAGGGAGGCTACACCTTC.

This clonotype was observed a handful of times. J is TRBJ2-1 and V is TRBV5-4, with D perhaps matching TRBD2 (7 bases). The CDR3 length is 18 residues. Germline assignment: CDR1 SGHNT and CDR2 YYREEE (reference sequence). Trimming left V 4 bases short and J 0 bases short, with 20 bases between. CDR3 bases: TGTGCCAGCAGCCACTCGGGGCGGGGGCTGAGCTCCTACAATGAGCAGTTCTTC. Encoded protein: CASSHSGRGLSSYNEQFF.